This TCR beta chain was captured by sequencing in a study of PD-L1 blockade in urothelial cancer. This clone was observed once. The repertoire was sequenced with immunoSEQ multiplex PCR; TCRdb's copy has only in-frame clones and lacks some. This table has roughly 130,000 clones, 65% to 85% appearing once. Germline-derived CDR1 and CDR2 are MNHNS and SASEGT. CDR3 size: 14 residues. V shed 7 bases and J 5 bases; nucleotides not matched to a gene: 4. Time point of the sample: pretreatment peripheral blood. The chain combines TRBV6-1 with TRBJ2-2, with 10 bases lining up with TRBD1. The sequencing here drew on PBMCs, taken around atezolizumab (anti-PD-L1) treatment. The sequence was collected from a man between 45 and 60 years old with urothelial cancer. CDR3 protein: CASNRDRGTGELFF. The CDR3 bases are TGTGCCAGCAACCGGGACAGGGGAACCGGGGAGCTGTTTTTT.